The clone carrying this T cell receptor (beta chain) was counted between two and nine times. This CDR3 is built from 15 residues. The germline V gene has CDR1 SGHTA and CDR2 FQGNSA. Deletions cut 5 bases from V and 5 bases from J, with 16 bases between. Sample-barcoded 5' priming and a J-beta primer mix drove a second PCR of 7 to 11 cycles. TCRdb re-called the 5' RACE reads with MiXCR, one entry per CDR3 protein. The sample consists of approximately 780,000 distinct CDR3 sequences, about 26% of them appearing once. This record belongs to a study of blood T cells in healthy people across ages. This sample was also put to use in a study of T cells of mothers and their children. From that paper: Reads obtained per mother exceeded 8 million TCR beta CDR3 reads, with several million obtained per child.

This sequence was found in a boy between 10 and 17 years old in good health. The chain couples TRBV7-2 to TRBJ1-5, with D possibly being TRBD1 (6 bases). Sequencing was done on a sample of blood. The CDR3 sequence is CASSPDSRGDQPQHF. The CDR3 DNA follows: TGTGCCAGCAGCCCGGACAGTAGGGGCGATCAGCCCCAGCATTTT.